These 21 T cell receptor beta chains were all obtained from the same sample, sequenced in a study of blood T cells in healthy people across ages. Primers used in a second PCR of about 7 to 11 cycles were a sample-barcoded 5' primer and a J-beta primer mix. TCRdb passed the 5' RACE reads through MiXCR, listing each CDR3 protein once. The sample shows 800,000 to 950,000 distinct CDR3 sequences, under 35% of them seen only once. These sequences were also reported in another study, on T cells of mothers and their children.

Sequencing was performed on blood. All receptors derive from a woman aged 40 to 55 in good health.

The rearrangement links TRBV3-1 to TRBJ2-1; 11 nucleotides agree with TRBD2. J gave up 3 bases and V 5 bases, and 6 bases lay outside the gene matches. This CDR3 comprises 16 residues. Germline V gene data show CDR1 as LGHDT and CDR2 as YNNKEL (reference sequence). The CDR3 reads CASSSRLAGIYNEQFF. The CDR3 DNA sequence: TGTGCCAGCAGCTCCAGACTAGCGGGGATCTACAATGAGCAGTTCTTC.

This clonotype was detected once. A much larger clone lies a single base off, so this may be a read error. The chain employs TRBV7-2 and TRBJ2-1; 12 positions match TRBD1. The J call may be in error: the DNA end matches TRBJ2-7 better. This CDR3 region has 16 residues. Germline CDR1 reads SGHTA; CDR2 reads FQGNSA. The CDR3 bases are TGTGCCAGCAGCTTAGAGGGACAGGGGGCTATCGATGAGCAGTACTTC. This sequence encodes CASSLEGQGAIDEQYF.

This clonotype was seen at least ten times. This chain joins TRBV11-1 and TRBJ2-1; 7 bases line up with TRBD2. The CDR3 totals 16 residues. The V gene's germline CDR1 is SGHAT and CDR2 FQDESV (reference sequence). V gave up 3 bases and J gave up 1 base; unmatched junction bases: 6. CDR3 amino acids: CASSFGGYQSYNEQFF. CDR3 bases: TGTGCCAGCAGCTTCGGGGGGTACCAGTCCTACAATGAGCAGTTCTTC.

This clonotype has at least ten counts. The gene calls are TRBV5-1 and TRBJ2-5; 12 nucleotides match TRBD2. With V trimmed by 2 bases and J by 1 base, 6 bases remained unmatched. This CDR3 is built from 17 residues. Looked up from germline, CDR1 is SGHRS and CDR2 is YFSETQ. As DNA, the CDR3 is TGCGCCAGCAGCTTAGGCCAACTAGCGGGGGGCCAAGAGACCCAGTACTTC. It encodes CASSLGQLAGGQETQYF.

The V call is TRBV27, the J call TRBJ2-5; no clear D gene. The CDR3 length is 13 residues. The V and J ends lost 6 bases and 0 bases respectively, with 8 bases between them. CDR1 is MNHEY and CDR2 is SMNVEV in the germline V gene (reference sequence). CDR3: CASRDGYQETQYF. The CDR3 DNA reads TGTGCCAGCAGAGACGGATACCAAGAGACCCAGTACTTC.

DNA for the CDR3: TGTGCCAGCAGTTACTCCATCGGCTCTGGGGCCAACGTCCTGACTTTC. The encoded protein is CASSYSIGSGANVLTF. The chain joins TRBV6-6 to TRBJ2-6; D unclear. The CDR3 totals 16 residues. Looked up from germline, CDR1 is MNHNY and CDR2 is SVGAGI (reference sequence). Trimming shortened V by 0 bases and J by 0 bases, and 6 bases separated the two germline ends.

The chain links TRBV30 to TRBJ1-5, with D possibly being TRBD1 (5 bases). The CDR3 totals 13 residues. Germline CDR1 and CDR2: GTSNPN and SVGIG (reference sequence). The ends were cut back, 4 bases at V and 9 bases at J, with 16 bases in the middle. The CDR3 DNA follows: TGTGCCTGGACTGAGGGGATGCTTACGCCCCAGCATTTT. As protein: CAWTEGMLTPQHF. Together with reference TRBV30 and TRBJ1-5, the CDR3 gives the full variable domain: SQTIHQWPATLVQPVGSPLSLECTVEGTSNPNLYWYRQAAGRGLQLLFYSVGIGQISSEVPQNLSASRPQDRQFILSSKKLLLSDSGFYLCAWTEGMLTPQHFGDGTRLSIL.

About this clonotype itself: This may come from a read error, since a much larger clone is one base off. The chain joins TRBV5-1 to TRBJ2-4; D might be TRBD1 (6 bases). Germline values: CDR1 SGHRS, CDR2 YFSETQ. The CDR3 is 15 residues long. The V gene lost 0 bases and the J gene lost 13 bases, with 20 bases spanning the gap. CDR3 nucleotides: TGCGCCAGCAGCTTGGGGGGGACATCCTTCAATGAGCAGTACTTC. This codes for CASSLGGTSFNEQYF.

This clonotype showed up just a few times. The CDR3 sequence: CASSLAGLAGGPGNTQYF. CDR3 bases: TGCGCCAGCAGCTTGGCAGGACTAGCGGGGGGGCCGGGAAATACGCAGTATTTT. V usage is TRBV5-1 and J usage is TRBJ2-3, with TRBD2 matching over 15 bases. CDR3 length equals 18 residues. V shed 0 bases and J 7 bases; nucleotides not matched to a gene: 9. Germline loops: CDR1 SGHRS, CDR2 YFSETQ.

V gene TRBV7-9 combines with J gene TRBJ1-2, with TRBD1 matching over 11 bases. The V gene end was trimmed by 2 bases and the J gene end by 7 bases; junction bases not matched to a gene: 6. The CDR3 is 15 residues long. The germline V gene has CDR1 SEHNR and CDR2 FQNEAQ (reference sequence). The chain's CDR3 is CASSLPGQGAGGYTF. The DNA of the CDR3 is TGTGCCAGCAGCTTACCCGGACAGGGGGCGGGTGGCTACACCTTC.

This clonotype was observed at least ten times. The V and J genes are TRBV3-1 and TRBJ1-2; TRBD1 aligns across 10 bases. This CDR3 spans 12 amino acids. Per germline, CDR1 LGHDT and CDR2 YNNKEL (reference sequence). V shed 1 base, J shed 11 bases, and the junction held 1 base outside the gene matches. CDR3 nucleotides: TGTGCCAGCAGCCAAGTGGACAGGGGGTACACCTTC. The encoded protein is CASSQVDRGYTF. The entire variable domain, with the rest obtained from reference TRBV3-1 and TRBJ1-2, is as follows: DTAVSQTPKYLVTQMGNDKSIKCEQNLGHDTMYWYKQDSKKFLKIMFSYNNKELIINETVPNRFSPKSPDKAHLNLHINSLELGDSAVYFCASSQVDRGYTFGSGTRLTVV.

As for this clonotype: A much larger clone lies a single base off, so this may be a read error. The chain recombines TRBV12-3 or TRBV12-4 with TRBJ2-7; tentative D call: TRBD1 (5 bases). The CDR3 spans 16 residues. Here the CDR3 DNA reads TGTGCCAACAGTTTATTTTCTCCAGGGATGAGCTACGAGCAGTACTTC. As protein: CANSLFSPGMSYEQYF.

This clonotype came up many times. The CDR3 sequence: CASSLGKNGYTF. The DNA of the CDR3 is TGTGCCAGCAGTTTAGGGAAGAATGGCTACACCTTC. The chain links TRBV6-5 to TRBJ1-2, with D uncertain. Between the trimmed V and J ends, which lost 4 bases and 6 bases, there was a span of 9 bases. The CDR3 has 12 amino acids. Germline V gives CDR1 MNHEY, CDR2 SVGAGI.

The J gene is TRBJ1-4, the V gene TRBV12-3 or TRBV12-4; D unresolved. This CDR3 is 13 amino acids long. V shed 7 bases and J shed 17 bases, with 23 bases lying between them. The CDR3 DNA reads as TGTGCCAGCAACCTAGGACCGAATGAAAAGCTATTTTTT. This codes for CASNLGPNEKLFF.

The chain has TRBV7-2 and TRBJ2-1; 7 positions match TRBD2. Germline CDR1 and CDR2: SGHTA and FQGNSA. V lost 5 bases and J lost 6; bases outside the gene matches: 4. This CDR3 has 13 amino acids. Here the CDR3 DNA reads TGTGCCAGCAGCCGGGACTATCCCAATGAGCAGTTCTTC. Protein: CASSRDYPNEQFF. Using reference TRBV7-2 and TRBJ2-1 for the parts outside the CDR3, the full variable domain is GAGVSQSPSNKVTEKGKDVELRCDPISGHTALYWYRQSLGQGLEFLIYFQGNSAPDKSGLPSDRFSAERTGGSVSTLTIQRTQQEDSAVYLCASSRDYPNEQFFGPGTRLTVL.

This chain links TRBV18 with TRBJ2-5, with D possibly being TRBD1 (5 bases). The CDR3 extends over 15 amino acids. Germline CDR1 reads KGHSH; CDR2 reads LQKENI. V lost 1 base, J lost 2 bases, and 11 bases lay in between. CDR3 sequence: CASSPQGPPQETQYF. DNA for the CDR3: TGTGCCAGCTCACCACAGGGGCCCCCACAAGAGACCCAGTACTTC.

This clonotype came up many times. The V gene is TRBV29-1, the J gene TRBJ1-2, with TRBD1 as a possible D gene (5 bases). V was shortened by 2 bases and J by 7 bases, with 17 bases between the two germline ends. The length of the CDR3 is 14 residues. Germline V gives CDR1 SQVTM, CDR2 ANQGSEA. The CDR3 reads CSVERDGPGLGYTF. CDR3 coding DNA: TGCAGCGTTGAAAGGGACGGGCCAGGGCTTGGCTACACCTTC.

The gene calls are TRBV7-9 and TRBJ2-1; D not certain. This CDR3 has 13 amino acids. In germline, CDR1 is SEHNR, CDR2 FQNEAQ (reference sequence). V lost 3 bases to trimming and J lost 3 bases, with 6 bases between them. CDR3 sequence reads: CASSLWSYNEQFF. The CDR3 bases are TGTGCCAGCAGCTTGTGGAGCTACAATGAGCAGTTCTTC.

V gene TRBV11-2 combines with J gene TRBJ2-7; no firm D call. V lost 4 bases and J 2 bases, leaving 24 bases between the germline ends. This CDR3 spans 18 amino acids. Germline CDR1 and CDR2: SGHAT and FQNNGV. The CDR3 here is CASSSRPKITGRTYEQYF. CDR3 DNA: TGTGCCAGCAGCTCGCGTCCTAAAATAACGGGCAGAACCTACGAGCAGTACTTC.

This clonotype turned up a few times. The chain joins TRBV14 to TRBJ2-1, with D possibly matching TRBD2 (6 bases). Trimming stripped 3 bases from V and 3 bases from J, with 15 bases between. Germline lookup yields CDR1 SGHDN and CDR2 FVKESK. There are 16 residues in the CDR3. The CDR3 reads CASSHLAGKNYNEQFF. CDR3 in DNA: TGTGCCAGCAGCCATCTCGCGGGGAAGAACTACAATGAGCAGTTCTTC.

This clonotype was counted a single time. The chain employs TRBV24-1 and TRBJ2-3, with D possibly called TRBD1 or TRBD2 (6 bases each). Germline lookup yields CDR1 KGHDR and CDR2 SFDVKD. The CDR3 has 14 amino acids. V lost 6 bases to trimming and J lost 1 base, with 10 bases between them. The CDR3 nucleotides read TGTGCCACCAGTATGAGGGGGGGCACAGATACGCAGTATTTT. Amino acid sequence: CATSMRGGTDTQYF.